Below are 30 T cell receptor beta chains sequenced from a single sample in a study of cytomegalovirus exposure and HLA in healthy donors. The study ran its PCR with 60 Vbeta and 13 Jbeta primers. Using immunoSEQ multiplex PCR, the repertoire was profiled, and TCRdb retains in-frame clones only, with some absent. The sample yields under 200,000 clones, 80% to 85% seen once. The sequenced material came from PBMCs. The receptors were gathered from a woman between 18 and 30 years old in good health and CMV-seronegative.

This chain uses TRBV6-5 with TRBJ2-7; the D is unclear. CDR1 MNHEY and CDR2 SVGAGI come from the germline V gene. With 4 bases removed from V and 2 bases from J, the gap between germline ends came to 9 bases. This CDR3 is 13 amino acids long. The CDR3 sequence: CASSSTDTYEQYF. CDR3 DNA sequence: TGTGCCAGCAGTTCTACCGATACCTACGAGCAGTACTTC.

This clone was seen a single time. This sequence joins TRBV7-2 and TRBJ2-5; possibly TRBD1 for D (6 bases). Trimming stripped 2 bases from V and 1 base from J, with 8 bases between. The CDR3 sequence is 14 residues long. Germline assignment: CDR1 SGHTA and CDR2 FQGNSA. CDR3 nucleotides: TGTGCCAGCAGCTTAAAGGGGGTCCAAGAGACCCAGTACTTC. It codes for CASSLKGVQETQYF.

The chain employs TRBV11-2 and TRBJ1-4, with D perhaps matching TRBD1 (6 bases). Germline V CDR1 and CDR2: SGHAT, FQNNGV. This CDR3 spans 15 amino acids. The V and J ends lost 3 bases and 3 bases respectively, with 11 bases between them. In DNA, the CDR3 is TGTGCCAGCAGCTTGGGGGCAAGGGCTAATGAAAAACTGTTTTTT. This gives the protein CASSLGARANEKLFF.

The J gene is TRBJ2-3, the V gene TRBV7-2; D unresolved. CDR1 and CDR2 from the germline V gene are SGHTA and FQGNSA. V lost 1 base and J 2 bases, leaving 19 bases between the germline ends. The CDR3 is made up of 18 amino acids. The CDR3 here is CASSLVRPSSAFTDTQYF. The CDR3 DNA follows: TGTGCCAGCAGCTTAGTCCGTCCGAGTAGTGCCTTCACAGATACGCAGTATTTT.

V gene TRBV6-5 combines with J gene TRBJ1-2; maybe TRBD1 (5 bases). There are 15 residues in the CDR3. Looked up from germline, CDR1 is MNHEY and CDR2 is SVGAGI. Trimming left V 8 bases short and J 8 bases short, with 24 bases between. The CDR3 region is CASVTGWTLSVGYTF. In nucleotides, the CDR3 is TGTGCCAGCGTAACCGGTTGGACATTATCGGTCGGCTACACCTTC.

This chain uses TRBV19 with TRBJ1-5; the match to TRBD1 covers 7 bases. The CDR3 length is 17 residues. V shed 3 bases and J 0 bases; nucleotides not matched to a gene: 8. Germline CDR1 and CDR2: LNHDA and SQIVND (reference sequence). CDR3 amino acids: CASSMWQGDYSNQPQHF. The CDR3 coding sequence is TGTGCCAGTAGTATGTGGCAGGGGGATTATAGCAATCAGCCCCAGCATTTT.

The chain employs TRBV28 and TRBJ1-3; maybe TRBD1 (6 bases). The CDR3 is 13 residues long. Trimming took off 3 bases at V and 8 bases at J, with 11 bases between the two ends. Germline CDR1 is MDHEN and CDR2 is SYDVKM. CDR3 sequence (DNA): TGTGCCAGCAGTTTGGGCAGGGGAGACACCATATATTTT. Translating gives CASSLGRGDTIYF.

V gene TRBV6-5 combines with J gene TRBJ2-7; TRBD1 is a possible D gene (5 bases). V was shortened by 2 bases and J by 7 bases, with 12 bases between the two germline ends. The CDR3 totals 13 residues. CDR1 and CDR2 from the germline V gene are MNHEY and SVGAGI. CDR3 in amino acids: CASSYPRVWEQYF. The CDR3 coding sequence is TGTGCCAGCAGTTACCCCAGGGTGTGGGAGCAGTACTTC.

This chain links TRBV20-1 with TRBJ1-1; TRBD1 might be the D (5 bases). CDR1 and CDR2 (germline): DFQATT, SNEGSKA (reference sequence). CDR3 size: 10 residues. The ends were cut back, 3 bases at V and 7 bases at J, with 6 bases in the middle. The CDR3 reads CSASRGEAFF. CDR3 coding DNA: TGCAGTGCTAGTAGGGGTGAAGCTTTCTTT.

This chain links TRBV18 with TRBJ2-3; 11 nucleotides agree with TRBD2. This CDR3 is 16 amino acids long. V shed 0 bases and J 7 bases; nucleotides not matched to a gene: 6. In germline, CDR1 is KGHSH, CDR2 LQKENI. CDR3 sequence reads: CASSPPTSGNMYTQYF. The CDR3 region has the DNA TGTGCCAGCTCACCACCGACTAGCGGGAATATGTATACGCAGTATTTT.

This clone was recorded only once. The V gene is TRBV7-8, the J gene TRBJ2-7; TRBD1 matches 8 bases. The CDR3 is 16 amino acids. The V gene end was trimmed by 5 bases and the J gene end by 4 bases; junction bases not matched to a gene: 13. The germline V gene has CDR1 SGHVS and CDR2 FQNEAQ. CDR3 in DNA: TGTGCCAGCAGCGGTGGGACAGGTCTAGTCATTTACGAGCAGTACTTC. Amino acid sequence: CASSGGTGLVIYEQYF. Filled out from reference TRBV7-8 and TRBJ2-7, the complete variable domain reads GAGVSQSPRYKVAKRGQDVALRCDPISGHVSLFWYQQALGQGPEFLTYFQNEAQLDKSGLPSDRFFAERPEGSVSTLKIQRTQQEDSAVYLCASSGGTGLVIYEQYFGPGTRLTVT.

The rearrangement joins TRBV6-1 to TRBJ2-3, with TRBD2 matching over 7 bases. V shed 2 bases and J 0 bases; nucleotides not matched to a gene: 5. The germline V gene encodes CDR1 MNHNS and CDR2 SASEGT. This CDR3 is built from 16 residues. The CDR3 region is CASSEMGGTSTDTQYF. The CDR3 coding sequence is TGTGCCAGCAGTGAAATGGGGGGGACGAGCACAGATACGCAGTATTTT.

This rearrangement joins TRBV7-2 to TRBJ1-1; TRBD1 might be the D (5 bases). The CDR3 loop spans 18 amino acids. The germline V and J ends were trimmed by 1 base and 4 bases, with 22 bases remaining between them. Germline-derived CDR1 and CDR2 are SGHTA and FQGNSA. CDR3 DNA: TGTGCCAGCAGCTTAGGGGGGGAGAGGGCCCGTCATGTCACTGAAGCTTTCTTT. It codes for CASSLGGERARHVTEAFF.

CDR3 sequence (DNA): TGTGCCAGCAGTTCAAGGGGACTCCCTTTAGCCTACGAGCAGTACTTC. Amino acids: CASSSRGLPLAYEQYF. The rearrangement uses TRBV28 and TRBJ2-7, with D tentatively TRBD2 (6 bases). This CDR3 has 16 amino acids. Germline V gene lookup returns CDR1 MDHEN and CDR2 SYDVKM. Deletions cut 4 bases from V and 2 bases from J, with 18 bases between.

The chain has TRBV28 and TRBJ2-7, with 7 positions matching TRBD1. J was trimmed by 3 bases and V by 7 bases; bases with no gene match: 12. The CDR3 consists of 15 residues. Germline V gene sequence: CDR1 MDHEN, CDR2 SYDVKM. In DNA, the CDR3 is TGTGCCAGCACCCCCGTCACCCCAGGGGGCTACGAGCAGTACTTC. Translated: CASTPVTPGGYEQYF.

V gene TRBV11-2 combines with J gene TRBJ2-7; 9 nucleotides line up with TRBD2. The CDR3 runs to 16 residues. V lost 0 bases to trimming and J lost 4 bases; unmatched junction nucleotides: 7. CDR1 and CDR2 (germline): SGHAT, FQNNGV. CDR3 amino acids: CASSLEAPSGIYEQYF. DNA for the CDR3: TGTGCCAGCAGCTTAGAGGCCCCTAGCGGGATTTACGAGCAGTACTTC.

This chain connects TRBV10-1 to TRBJ2-5, with TRBD2 matching over 8 bases. Trimming at V came to 3 bases and at J to 5 bases, leaving 5 bases not matched to a gene. CDR1 WNHNN and CDR2 SYGVQD come from the germline V gene (reference sequence). This CDR3 is 14 amino acids long. CDR3 DNA: TGCGCCAGCAGTGAAGCGGGAGCTGTGGAGACCCAGTACTTC. This translates into CASSEAGAVETQYF.

This clone was seen more than once but under ten times. The chain combines TRBV6-1 with TRBJ2-7; 9 positions match TRBD2. Looked up from germline, CDR1 is MNHNS and CDR2 is SASEGT. The V segment lost 3 bases and the J segment 1 base; nucleotides outside the gene matches: 4. The length of the CDR3 is 15 residues. The CDR3, as DNA: TGTGCCAGCAGTGAGGCGGGAGGGATTTCCTACGAGCAGTACTTC. Protein product: CASSEAGGISYEQYF.

This clone was seen only a few times. The CDR3 loop reads CASSEFVGTAPGELFF. The CDR3 DNA reads TGTGCCAGCAGTGAATTTGTGGGGACAGCCCCCGGGGAGCTGTTTTTT. This chain uses TRBV2 with TRBJ2-2; 7 positions match TRBD1. CDR1 is SNHLY, CDR2 FYNNEI, per germline. The V and J ends lost 2 bases and 6 bases, in that order; junction bases with no gene match: 9. This CDR3 region has 16 residues.

The genes are TRBV30 and TRBJ2-7; D is perhaps TRBD1 (6 bases). The CDR3 sequence is 11 residues long. Germline V gene data show CDR1 as GTSNPN and CDR2 as SVGIG (reference sequence). The V and J ends lost 5 bases and 5 bases respectively, with 10 bases between them. CDR3 protein: CAWSRGHEQYF. For the CDR3, the DNA is TGTGCCTGGTCCAGGGGCCACGAGCAGTACTTC.

Only one count was recorded for this clone. The V call is TRBV19, the J call TRBJ1-2; TRBD1 is a possible D gene (5 bases). Per germline, CDR1 LNHDA and CDR2 SQIVND (reference sequence). Trimming removed 6 bases from V and 3 bases from J, with 20 bases in between. The CDR3 consists of 16 residues. CDR3 loop: CASRGGDSLSHYGYTF. The CDR3 DNA follows: TGTGCCAGTAGGGGAGGGGATAGTCTCTCCCACTATGGCTACACCTTC.

V usage is TRBV27 and J usage is TRBJ2-1, with D possibly matching TRBD1 (5 bases). Germline V lookup: CDR1 MNHEY, CDR2 SMNVEV (reference sequence). Between the trimmed V and J ends, which lost 6 bases and 3 bases, there was a span of 9 bases. The CDR3 runs to 13 residues. The CDR3, as DNA: TGTGCCAGCAGCCAGGGCCGCTACAATGAGCAGTTCTTC. Its protein product is CASSQGRYNEQFF.

The CDR3 bases are TGTGCCAGCAGCCAACCCACGGGGGACCCCTCTGGAAACACCATATATTTT. Translation gives CASSQPTGDPSGNTIYF. The chain carries TRBV4-2 and TRBJ1-3; TRBD1 might be the D (5 bases). CDR3 size: 17 residues. Trimming pared 2 bases from V and 0 bases from J, leaving 14 bases between. CDR1 is LGHNA, CDR2 YNFKEQ, per germline.

The rearrangement joins TRBV27 to TRBJ1-5; D gene ambiguous. The CDR3 runs 14 residues. CDR1 is MNHEY and CDR2 is SMNVEV in the germline V gene (reference sequence). The V end lost 8 bases, the J end lost 2 bases, and 13 bases lay between the germline ends. The CDR3 bases are TGTGCCAGCCGGCTCGGGAGGGGCAATCAGCCCCAGCATTTT. This sequence encodes CASRLGRGNQPQHF.

This rearrangement joins TRBV27 to TRBJ1-2; perhaps TRBD1 as D (6 bases). The CDR3 runs to 16 residues. Trimming shortened V by 5 bases and J by 4 bases, and 20 bases separated the two germline ends. Germline CDR1 and CDR2: MNHEY and SMNVEV (reference sequence). The CDR3 coding sequence is TGTGCCAGCAGTCCCAAACAGGGATTGACGATCTATGGCTACACCTTC. As protein: CASSPKQGLTIYGYTF.

The CDR3 DNA reads TGTGCCAGCAGTTTGGCCGGGAGCTCCTACGAGCAGTACTTC. Protein sequence: CASSLAGSSYEQYF. J is TRBJ2-7 and V is TRBV28, with a tentative D call TRBD2 (6 bases). V shed 3 bases and J shed 0 bases, with 9 bases lying between them. Germline V gene sequence: CDR1 MDHEN, CDR2 SYDVKM. The CDR3 is 14 residues long.

The chain combines TRBV28 with TRBJ2-7; 8 positions agree with TRBD2. V lost 5 bases and J lost 3; bases outside the gene matches: 6. Germline values: CDR1 MDHEN, CDR2 SYDVKM. This CDR3 is 14 amino acids long. CDR3 residues: CASSPGGGVYEQYF. CDR3 nucleotide sequence: TGTGCCAGCAGTCCCGGGGGGGGTGTCTACGAGCAGTACTTC.

CDR3 loop: CASSLAATGDGYTF. DNA for the CDR3: TGTGCCAGCAGCTTGGCGGCGACAGGGGATGGCTACACCTTC. The gene calls are TRBV5-6 and TRBJ1-2, with 8 positions matching TRBD1. The CDR3 loop spans 14 amino acids. Trimming took 0 bases from V and 6 from J; bases not matched to a gene: 4. Germline CDR1 SGHDT, CDR2 YYEEEE.

Comments on this clone: This sample also contains other DNA sequences that code for the same CDR3. The J gene is TRBJ2-1, the V gene TRBV28; 9 nucleotides align to TRBD1. The CDR3 consists of 15 residues. Germline values: CDR1 MDHEN, CDR2 SYDVKM. V lost 5 bases to trimming and J lost 0 bases; unmatched junction nucleotides: 2. Here the CDR3 DNA reads TGTGCCAGCAGTCGACAGGGGGGCTCCTACAATGAGCAGTTCTTC. Residues: CASSRQGGSYNEQFF.

A word on this clone: One end of the junction fails to match germline, which may point to a read error. The V call is TRBV4-3, the J call TRBJ2-3; the match to TRBD1 covers 7 bases. Germline loops: CDR1 LGHNA, CDR2 YSLEER. The CDR3 runs 17 residues. CDR3 nucleotide sequence: TGCGCCAGCAGCCAAGATCCTAAGACAGGGAGCACATATACGCAGTATTTT. It encodes CASSQDPKTGSTYTQYF.